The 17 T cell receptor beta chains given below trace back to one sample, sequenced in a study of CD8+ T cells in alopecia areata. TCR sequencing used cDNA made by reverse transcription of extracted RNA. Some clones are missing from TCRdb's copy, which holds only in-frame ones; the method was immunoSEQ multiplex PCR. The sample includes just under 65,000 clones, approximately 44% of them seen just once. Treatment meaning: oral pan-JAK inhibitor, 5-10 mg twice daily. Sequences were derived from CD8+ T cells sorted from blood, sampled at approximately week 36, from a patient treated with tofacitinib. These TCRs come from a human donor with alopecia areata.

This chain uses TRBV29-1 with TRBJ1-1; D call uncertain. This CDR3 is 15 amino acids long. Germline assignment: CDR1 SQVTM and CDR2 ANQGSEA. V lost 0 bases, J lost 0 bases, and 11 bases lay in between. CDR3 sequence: CSVEDQYTMNTEAFF. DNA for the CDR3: TGCAGCGTTGAAGATCAATATACGATGAACACTGAAGCTTTCTTT.

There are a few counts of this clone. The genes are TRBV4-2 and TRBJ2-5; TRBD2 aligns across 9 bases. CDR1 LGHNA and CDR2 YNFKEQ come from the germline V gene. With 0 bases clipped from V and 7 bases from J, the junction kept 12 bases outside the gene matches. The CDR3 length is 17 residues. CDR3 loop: CASSQDARGRGIPTQYF. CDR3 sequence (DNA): TGTGCCAGCAGCCAAGATGCCCGCGGGAGGGGAATTCCGACCCAGTACTTC.

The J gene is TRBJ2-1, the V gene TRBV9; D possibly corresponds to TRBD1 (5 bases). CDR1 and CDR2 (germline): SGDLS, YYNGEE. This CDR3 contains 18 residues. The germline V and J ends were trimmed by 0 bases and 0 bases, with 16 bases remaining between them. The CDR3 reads CASSVERQGLSSYNEQFF. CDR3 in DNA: TGTGCCAGCAGCGTAGAAAGGCAGGGCCTCAGCTCCTACAATGAGCAGTTCTTC.

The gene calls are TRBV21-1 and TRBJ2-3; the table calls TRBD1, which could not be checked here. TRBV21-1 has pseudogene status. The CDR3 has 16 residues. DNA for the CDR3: TGTGCCAGCAGCTCCGATCGGGACAGGGGCACAGATACGCAGTATTTT. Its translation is CASSSDRDRGTDTQYF.

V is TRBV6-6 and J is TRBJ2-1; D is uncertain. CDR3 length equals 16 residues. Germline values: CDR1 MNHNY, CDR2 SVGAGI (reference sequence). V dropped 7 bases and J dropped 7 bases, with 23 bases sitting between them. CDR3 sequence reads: CASTPLPRVPSNEQFF. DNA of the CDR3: TGTGCCAGCACCCCCTTGCCCCGGGTCCCATCAAATGAGCAGTTCTTC.

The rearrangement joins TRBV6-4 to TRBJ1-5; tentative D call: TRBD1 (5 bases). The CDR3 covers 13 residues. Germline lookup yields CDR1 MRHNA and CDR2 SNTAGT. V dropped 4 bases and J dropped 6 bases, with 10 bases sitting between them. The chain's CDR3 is CASSAGIGQPQHF. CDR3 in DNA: TGTGCCAGCAGTGCAGGGATAGGTCAGCCCCAGCATTTT.

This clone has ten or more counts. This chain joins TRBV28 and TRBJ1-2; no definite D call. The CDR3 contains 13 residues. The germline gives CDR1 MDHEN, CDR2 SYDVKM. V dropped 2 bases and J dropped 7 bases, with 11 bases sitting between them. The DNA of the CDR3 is TGTGCCAGCAGTTTAAAGGCAGAGGGTGGCTACACCTTC. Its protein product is CASSLKAEGGYTF.

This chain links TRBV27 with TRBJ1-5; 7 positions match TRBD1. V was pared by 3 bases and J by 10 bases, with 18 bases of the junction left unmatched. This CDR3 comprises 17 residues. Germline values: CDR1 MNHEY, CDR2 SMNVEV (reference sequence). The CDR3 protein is CASSLTGFRGGIFPQHF. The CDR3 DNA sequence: TGTGCCAGCAGTTTGACAGGGTTCAGGGGTGGAATTTTCCCCCAGCATTTT.

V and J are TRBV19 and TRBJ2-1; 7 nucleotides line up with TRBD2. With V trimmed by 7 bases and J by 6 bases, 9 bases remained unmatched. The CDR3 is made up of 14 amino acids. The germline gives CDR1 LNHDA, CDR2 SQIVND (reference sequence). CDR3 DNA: TGTGCCAGTAAAGGCGGGAGCTCCCGCAATGAGCAGTTCTTC. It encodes CASKGGSSRNEQFF.

CDR3 amino acids: CASSLLRTEPYGYTF. The CDR3, as DNA: TGTGCCAGCAGTTTATTGCGGACAGAGCCTTATGGCTACACCTTC. The chain uses TRBV27 and TRBJ1-2, with TRBD1 as a possible D gene (6 bases). CDR3 size: 15 residues. The germline CDR1 and CDR2 sequences are MNHEY and SMNVEV (reference sequence). The V gene lost 1 base and the J gene lost 5 bases, with 14 bases spanning the gap.

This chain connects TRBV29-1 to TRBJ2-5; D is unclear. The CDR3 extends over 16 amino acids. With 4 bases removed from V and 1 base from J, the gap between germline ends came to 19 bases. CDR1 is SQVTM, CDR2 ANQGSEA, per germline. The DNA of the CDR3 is TGCAGCGTTGTACCCTCCTCGGTAGGGCTCCAAGAGACCCAGTACTTC. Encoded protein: CSVVPSSVGLQETQYF.

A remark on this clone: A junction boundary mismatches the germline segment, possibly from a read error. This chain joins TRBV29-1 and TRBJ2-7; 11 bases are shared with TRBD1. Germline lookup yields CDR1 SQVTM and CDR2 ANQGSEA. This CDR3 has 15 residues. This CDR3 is CSVEDPGQGAYEQYF. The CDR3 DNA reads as TGCAGCGTTGAAGATCCAGGACAGGGGGCCTATGAGCAGTACTTC.

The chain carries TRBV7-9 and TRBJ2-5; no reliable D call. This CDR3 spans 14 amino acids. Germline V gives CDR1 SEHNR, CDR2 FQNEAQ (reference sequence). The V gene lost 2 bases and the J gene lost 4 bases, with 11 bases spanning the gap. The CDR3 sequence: CASSLQVRGETQYF. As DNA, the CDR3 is TGTGCCAGCAGCTTACAGGTCAGAGGAGAGACCCAGTACTTC.

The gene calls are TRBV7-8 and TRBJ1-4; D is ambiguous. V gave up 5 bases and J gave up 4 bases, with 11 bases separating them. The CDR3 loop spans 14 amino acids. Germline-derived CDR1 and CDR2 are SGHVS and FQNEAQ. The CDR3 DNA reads TGTGCCAGCAGCACCCGACTACTTAATGAAAAACTGTTTTTT. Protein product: CASSTRLLNEKLFF.

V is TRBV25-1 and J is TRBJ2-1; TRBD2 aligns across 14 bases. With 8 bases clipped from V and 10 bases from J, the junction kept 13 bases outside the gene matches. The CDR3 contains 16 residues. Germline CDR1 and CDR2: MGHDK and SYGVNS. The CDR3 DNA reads TGTGCCAGCGGGCCACCGGGACTAGCGGGAGCGGAGGAGCAGTTCTTC. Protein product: CASGPPGLAGAEEQFF.

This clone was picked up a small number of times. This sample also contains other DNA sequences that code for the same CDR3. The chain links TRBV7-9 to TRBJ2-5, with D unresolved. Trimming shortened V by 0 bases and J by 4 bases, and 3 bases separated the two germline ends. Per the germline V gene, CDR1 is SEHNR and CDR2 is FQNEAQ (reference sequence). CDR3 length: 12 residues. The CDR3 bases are TGTGCCAGCAGCTTAGCGCCAGAGACCCAGTACTTC. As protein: CASSLAPETQYF.

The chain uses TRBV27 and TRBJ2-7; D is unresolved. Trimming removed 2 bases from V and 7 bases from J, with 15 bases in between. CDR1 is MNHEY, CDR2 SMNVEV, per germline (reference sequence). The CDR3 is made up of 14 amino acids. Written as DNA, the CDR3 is TGTGCCAGCAGTTTACTACTACATCCGAGTGAGCAGTACTTC. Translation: CASSLLLHPSEQYF.